A selection of T cell receptor beta chains follows, all from one sample in a study of cytomegalovirus exposure and HLA in healthy donors. The assay was immunoSEQ multiplex PCR, and TCRdb's table has in-frame clones only and misses some. The sample holds 150,000 to 200,000 clones, more than 75% seen once. Sequenced material: PBMCs. These receptors were obtained from a male donor in good health and CMV-seropositive. The CDR3 runs from the conserved cysteine through the conserved F or W. A D gene is named only where the DNA matches it firmly. Clone size, where shown, is once, few, many, or a class for clones that have expanded.

D: TRBD1; size: -; V: TRBV6-4; J: TRBJ1-5; CDR3: CASSDGQGQPQHF; DNA: TGTGCCAGCAGTGATGGACAGGGGCAGCCCCAGCATTTT
D: -; size: few; V: TRBV19; J: TRBJ1-2; CDR3: CASSIRELYGYTF; DNA: TGTGCCAGTAGTATACGGGAGCTCTATGGCTACACCTTC
D: -; size: once; V: TRBV4-2; J: TRBJ1-2; CDR3: CASSHTGGDDGYTF; DNA: TGTGCCAGCAGCCACACCGGGGGGGACGATGGCTACACCTTC
D: -; size: -; V: TRBV13; J: TRBJ2-7; CDR3: CASSTQGYEQYF; DNA: TGTGCCAGCAGCACACAGGGATACGAGCAGTACTTC
D: TRBD2; size: -; V: TRBV2; J: TRBJ2-7; CDR3: CASSLAGVSYEQYF; DNA: TGTGCCAGCAGCCTAGCGGGAGTTTCCTACGAGCAGTACTTC
D: -; size: -; V: TRBV4-2; J: TRBJ1-4; CDR3: CASSQDNGVATNEKLFF; DNA: TGTGCCAGCAGCCAAGATAACGGGGTTGCAACTAATGAAAAACTGTTTTTT
D: -; size: -; V: TRBV30; J: TRBJ1-1; CDR3: CAWREGVTEAFF; DNA: TGTGCCTGGAGAGAAGGGGTCACTGAAGCTTTCTTT
D: -; size: -; V: TRBV7-9; J: TRBJ2-3; CDR3: CASSSLAGPQYF; DNA: TGTGCCAGCAGCTCTCTAGCTGGTCCGCAGTATTTT
D: TRBD1; size: once; V: TRBV10-3; J: TRBJ2-3; CDR3: CAISVRDRASTDTQYF; DNA: TGTGCCATCAGTGTGCGGGACAGGGCAAGCACAGATACGCAGTATTTT
D: -; size: -; V: TRBV11-2; J: TRBJ1-2; CDR3: CASSLDRAYGYTF; DNA: TGTGCCAGCAGCTTAGATCGAGCGTATGGCTACACCTTC
D: TRBD1; size: -; V: TRBV6-6; J: TRBJ1-1; CDR3: CASQAPGQKAFF; DNA: TGTGCCAGTCAAGCCCCGGGACAGAAAGCTTTCTTT
D: -; size: -; V: TRBV5-1; J: TRBJ2-3; CDR3: CASSLGREGADTQYF; DNA: TGCGCCAGCAGCTTGGGGAGGGAAGGGGCAGATACGCAGTATTTT
D: -; size: -; V: TRBV18; J: TRBJ2-2; CDR3: CASSPFSEGTGELFF; DNA: TGTGCCAGCTCACCATTTAGTGAGGGAACCGGGGAGCTGTTTTTT
D: -; size: -; V: TRBV9; J: TRBJ1-1; CDR3: CASSVDSAGTEAFF; DNA: TGTGCCAGCAGCGTAGACTCCGCAGGGACTGAAGCTTTCTTT
D: -; size: -; V: TRBV5-1; J: TRBJ2-7; CDR3: CASTPDSSYEQYF; DNA: TGCGCCAGCACCCCGGACAGTTCCTACGAGCAGTACTTC
D: -; size: -; V: TRBV19; J: TRBJ1-4; CDR3: CASSITRGRVNEKLFF; DNA: TGTGCCAGTAGTATAACCCGCGGCAGGGTTAATGAAAAACTGTTTTTT
D: TRBD1; size: -; V: TRBV6-5; J: TRBJ1-4; CDR3: CASGGTGGFGEKLFF; DNA: TGTGCCAGCGGGGGGACAGGGGGATTCGGGGAAAAACTGTTTTTT
D: TRBD1; size: -; V: TRBV30; J: TRBJ1-5; CDR3: CAWSVRGRGESQPQHF; DNA: TGTGCCTGGAGTGTACGGGGCAGGGGGGAGAGTCAGCCCCAGCATTTT